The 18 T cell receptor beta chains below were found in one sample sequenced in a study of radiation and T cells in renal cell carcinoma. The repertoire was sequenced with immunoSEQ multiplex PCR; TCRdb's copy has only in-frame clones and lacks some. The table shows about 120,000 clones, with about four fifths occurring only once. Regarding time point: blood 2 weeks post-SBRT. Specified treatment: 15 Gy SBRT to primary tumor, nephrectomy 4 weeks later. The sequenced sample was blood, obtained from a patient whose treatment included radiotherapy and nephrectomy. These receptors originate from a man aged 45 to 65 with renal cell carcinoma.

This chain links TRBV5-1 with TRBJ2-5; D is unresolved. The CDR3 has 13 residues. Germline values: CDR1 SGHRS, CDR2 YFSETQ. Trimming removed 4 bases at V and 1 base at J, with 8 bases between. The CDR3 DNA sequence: TGCGCCAGCAGCCTGGACCTCCAAGAGACCCAGTACTTC. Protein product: CASSLDLQETQYF. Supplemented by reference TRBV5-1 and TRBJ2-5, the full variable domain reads KAGVTQTPRYLIKTRGQQVTLSCSPISGHRSVSWYQQTPGQGLQFLFEYFSETQRNKGNFPGRFSGRQFSNSRSEMNVSTLELGDSALYLCASSLDLQETQYFGPGTRLLVL.

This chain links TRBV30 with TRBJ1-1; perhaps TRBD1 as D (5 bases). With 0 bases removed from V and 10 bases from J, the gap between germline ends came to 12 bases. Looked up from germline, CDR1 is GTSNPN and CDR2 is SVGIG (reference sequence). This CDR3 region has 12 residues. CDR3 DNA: TGTGCCTGGAGTGTAGGTGGGGGGACAGCTTTCTTT. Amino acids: CAWSVGGGTAFF.

For the CDR3, the DNA is TGTGCCACCAGCAGCCAGCTCCAAGAGACCCAGTACTTC. Translation gives CATSSQLQETQYF. J is TRBJ2-5 and V is TRBV15; D uncertain. Germline CDR1 is LNHNV and CDR2 is YYDKDF (reference sequence). Trimming stripped 3 bases from V and 1 base from J, with 6 bases between. This CDR3 has 13 residues.

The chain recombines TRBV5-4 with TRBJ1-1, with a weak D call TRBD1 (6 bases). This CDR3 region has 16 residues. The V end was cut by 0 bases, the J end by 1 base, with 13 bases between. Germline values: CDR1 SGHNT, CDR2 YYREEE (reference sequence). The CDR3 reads CASSLAPGQANTEAFF. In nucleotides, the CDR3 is TGTGCCAGCAGCTTGGCCCCGGGACAAGCGAACACTGAAGCTTTCTTT.

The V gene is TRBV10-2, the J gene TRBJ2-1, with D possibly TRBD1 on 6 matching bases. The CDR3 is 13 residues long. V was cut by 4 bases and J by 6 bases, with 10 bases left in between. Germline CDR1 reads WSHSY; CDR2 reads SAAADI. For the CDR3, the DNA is TGCGCCAGCAGTGCATTACAGGGCAATGAGCAGTTCTTC. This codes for CASSALQGNEQFF.

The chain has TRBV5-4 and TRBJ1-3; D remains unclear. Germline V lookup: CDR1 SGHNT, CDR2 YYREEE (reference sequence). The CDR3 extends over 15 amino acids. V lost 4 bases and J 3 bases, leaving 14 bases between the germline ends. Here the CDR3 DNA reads TGTGCCAGCAGCCTGGAGGGAAGGAGTGGAAACACCATATATTTT. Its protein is CASSLEGRSGNTIYF.

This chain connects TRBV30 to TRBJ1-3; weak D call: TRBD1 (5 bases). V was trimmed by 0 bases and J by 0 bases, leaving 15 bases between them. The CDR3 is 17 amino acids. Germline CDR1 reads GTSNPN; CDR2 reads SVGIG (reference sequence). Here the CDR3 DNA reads TGTGCCTGGAGTGTACGGGGGATGGCCCGCTCTGGAAACACCATATATTTT. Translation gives CAWSVRGMARSGNTIYF.

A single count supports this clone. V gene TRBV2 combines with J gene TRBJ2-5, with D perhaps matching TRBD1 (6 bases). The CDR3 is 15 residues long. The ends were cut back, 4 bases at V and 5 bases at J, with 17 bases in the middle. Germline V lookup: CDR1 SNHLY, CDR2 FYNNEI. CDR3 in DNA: TGTGCCAGCAGTGCGACAGGCTTTGTGGGGGAGACCCAGTACTTC. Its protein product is CASSATGFVGETQYF. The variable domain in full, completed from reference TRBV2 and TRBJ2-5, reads EPEVTQTPSHQVTQMGQEVILRCVPISNHLYFYWYRQILGQKVEFLVSFYNNEISEKSEIFDDQFSVERPDGSNFTLKIRSTKLEDSAMYFCASSATGFVGETQYFGPGTRLLVL.

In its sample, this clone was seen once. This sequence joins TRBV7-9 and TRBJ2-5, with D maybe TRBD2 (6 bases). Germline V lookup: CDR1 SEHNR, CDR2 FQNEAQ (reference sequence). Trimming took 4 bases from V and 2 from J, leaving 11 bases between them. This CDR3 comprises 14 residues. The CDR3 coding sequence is TGTGCCAGCAGCTCACCGGGAGTTCAAGAGACCCAGTACTTC. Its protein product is CASSSPGVQETQYF.

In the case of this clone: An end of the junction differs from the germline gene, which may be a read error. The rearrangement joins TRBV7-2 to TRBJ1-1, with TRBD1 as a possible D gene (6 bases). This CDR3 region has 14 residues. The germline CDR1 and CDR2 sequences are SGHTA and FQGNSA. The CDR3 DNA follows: TGTGCCAGCAGCTTACGACAGGCGAACACTGAAGCTTTTTTT. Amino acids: CASSLRQANTEAFF.

CDR3 bases: TGTGCCAGCAGTTTATCCCTAAACAATGAGCAGTTCTTC. This sequence encodes CASSLSLNNEQFF. J is TRBJ2-1 and V is TRBV27, with no clear D. The ends were cut back, 0 bases at V and 5 bases at J, with 5 bases in the middle. CDR3 length: 13 residues. Germline V gives CDR1 MNHEY, CDR2 SMNVEV (reference sequence).

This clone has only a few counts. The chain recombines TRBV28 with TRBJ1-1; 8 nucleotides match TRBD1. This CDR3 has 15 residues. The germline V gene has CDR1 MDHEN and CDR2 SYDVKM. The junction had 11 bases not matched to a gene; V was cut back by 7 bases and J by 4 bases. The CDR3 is CASTGQGLLGTEAFF. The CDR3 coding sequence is TGTGCCAGCACCGGACAGGGTCTATTGGGCACTGAAGCTTTCTTT.

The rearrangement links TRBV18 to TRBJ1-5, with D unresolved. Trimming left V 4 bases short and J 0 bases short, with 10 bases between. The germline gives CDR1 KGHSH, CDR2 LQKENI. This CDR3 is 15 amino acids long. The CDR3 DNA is TGTGCCAGCTCACTCGACGGTTATAGCAATCAGCCCCAGCATTTT. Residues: CASSLDGYSNQPQHF. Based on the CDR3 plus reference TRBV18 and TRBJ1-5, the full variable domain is NAGVMQNPRHLVRRRGQEARLRCSPMKGHSHVYWYRQLPEEGLKFMVYLQKENIIDESGMPKERFSAEFPKEGPSILRIQQVVRGDSAAYFCASSLDGYSNQPQHFGDGTRLSIL.

In DNA form, the CDR3 reads TGTGCCAGCAGCAAGCAGGCTGACCCCGGGACTAGCGGGAGTTTGAAAGAGCAGTACTTC. Translation gives CASSKQADPGTSGSLKEQYF. This chain links TRBV21-1 with TRBJ2-7; TRBD2, as called in the table, went unchecked against the DNA. TRBV21-1 is termed a pseudogene. The CDR3 loop spans 20 amino acids.

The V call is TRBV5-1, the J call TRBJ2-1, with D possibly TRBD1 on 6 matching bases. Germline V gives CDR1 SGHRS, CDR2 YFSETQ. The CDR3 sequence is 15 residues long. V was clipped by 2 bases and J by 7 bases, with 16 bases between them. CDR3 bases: TGCGCCAGCAGCTTAGAGGGACACAATGGGAATGAGCAGTTCTTC. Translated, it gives CASSLEGHNGNEQFF.

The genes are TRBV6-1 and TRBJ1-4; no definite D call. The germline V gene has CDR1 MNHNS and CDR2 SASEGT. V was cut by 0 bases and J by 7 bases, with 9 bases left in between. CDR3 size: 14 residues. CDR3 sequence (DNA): TGTGCCAGCAGTGAAGCGAGGACGGGTGAAAAACTGTTTTTT. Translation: CASSEARTGEKLFF.

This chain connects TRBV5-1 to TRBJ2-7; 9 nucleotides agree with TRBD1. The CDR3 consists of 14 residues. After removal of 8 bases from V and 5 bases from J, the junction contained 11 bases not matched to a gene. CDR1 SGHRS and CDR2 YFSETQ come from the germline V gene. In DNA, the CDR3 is TGCGCCAGTACTCCGGGACAGGGTTTTGACGAGCAGTACTTC. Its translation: CASTPGQGFDEQYF. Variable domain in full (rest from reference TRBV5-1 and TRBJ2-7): KAGVTQTPRYLIKTRGQQVTLSCSPISGHRSVSWYQQTPGQGLQFLFEYFSETQRNKGNFPGRFSGRQFSNSRSEMNVSTLELGDSALYLCASTPGQGFDEQYFGPGTRLTVT.

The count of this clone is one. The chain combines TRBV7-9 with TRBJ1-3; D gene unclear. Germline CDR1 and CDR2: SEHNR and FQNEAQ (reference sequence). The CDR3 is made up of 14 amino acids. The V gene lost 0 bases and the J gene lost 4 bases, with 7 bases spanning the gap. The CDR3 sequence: CASSLAGFGNTIYF. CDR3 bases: TGTGCCAGCAGCTTAGCGGGGTTCGGAAACACCATATATTTT.